These T cell receptor beta chains were read from a single sample in a study of control samples from healthy donors and cancer patients. Here immunoSEQ multiplex PCR was the method, and the copy in TCRdb shows in-frame clones only, minus some. The table has 40,000 or so clones, 85% to 95% seen once. Input material: PBMCs. The source is a woman aged 40 to 50 with head and neck cancer. CDR3s include the opening cysteine and the closing phenylalanine or tryptophan. D genes are given only for firm matches. The size entry is marked missing in some rows and otherwise reads once, few, many or a size class.

d_call j_call clone_size v_call cdr3_aa cdr3_nt
. TRBJ2-1 . TRBV27 CASSFGGSSYNEQFF TGTGCCAGCAGTTTCGGGGGTAGCTCCTACAATGAGCAGTTCTTC
TRBD1 TRBJ2-7 . TRBV28 CASSLQDGTASYEQYF TGTGCCAGCAGTTTACAGGACGGGACAGCTTCCTACGAGCAGTACTTC
. TRBJ2-7 . TRBV27 CASSLKDTGYEQYF TGTGCCAGCAGTTTAAAGGACACTGGGTACGAGCAGTACTTC
TRBD2 TRBJ2-1 . TRBV11-3 CASSLSTSGYNEQFF TGTGCCAGCAGCTTGAGTACTAGCGGGTACAATGAGCAGTTCTTC
TRBD2 TRBJ2-2 . TRBV7-3 CASSISGSDTGELFF TGTGCCAGCAGCATTAGCGGGAGCGACACCGGGGAGCTGTTTTTT
TRBD2 TRBJ2-1 . TRBV5-4 CASSLESGRAWGEQFF TGTGCCAGCAGCTTGGAAAGCGGGAGGGCCTGGGGCGAGCAGTTCTTC
. TRBJ2-6 . TRBV19 CASSTFTTVSGANVLTF TGTGCCAGTAGTACCTTCACTACAGTCTCTGGGGCCAACGTCCTGACTTTC
. TRBJ1-6 . TRBV30 CAWRGLGASGVGSPLHF TGTGCCTGGAGGGGCTTGGGGGCGTCAGGAGTGGGATCACCCCTCCACTTT
. TRBJ1-2 . TRBV5-1 CASSLVRAHYGYTF TGCGCCAGCAGCTTGGTGAGGGCGCATTATGGCTACACCTTC
. TRBJ2-7 . TRBV27 CASSQFPVSYEQYF TGTGCCAGCAGTCAATTCCCTGTTTCCTACGAGCAGTACTTC
. TRBJ2-2 . TRBV11-3 CASSSPRGGGTGELFF TGTGCCAGCAGCTCCCCACGGGGTGGTGGCACCGGGGAGCTGTTTTTT
TRBD2 TRBJ2-4 . TRBV7-9 CASSPSGTNKNIQYF TGTGCCAGCAGTCCGTCAGGGACTAATAAAAACATTCAGTACTTC
TRBD1 TRBJ1-5 . TRBV10-3 CAIRDTGGQPQHF TGTGCCATCAGGGACACAGGGGGACAGCCCCAGCATTTT
. TRBJ1-5 . TRBV11-2 CASSLDSGLNQPQHF TGTGCCAGCAGTCTCGACAGCGGCCTCAATCAGCCCCAGCATTTT
. TRBJ2-5 . TRBV5-6 CASSLVLQETQYF TGTGCCAGCAGCTTGGTATTACAAGAGACCCAGTACTTC
TRBD1 TRBJ2-2 once TRBV19 CASSPLGQDTGELFF TGTGCCAGTAGTCCACTGGGACAGGACACCGGGGAGCTGTTTTTT
TRBD2 TRBJ2-1 . TRBV3-1/TRBV3-2 CASSHTQGGSIYNEQFF TGTGCCAGCAGCCATACGCAGGGCGGGAGCATTTACAATGAGCAGTTCTTC
. TRBJ2-5 . TRBV3-1/TRBV3-2 CASSQVAGFETQYF TGTGCCAGCAGCCAAGTCGCGGGGTTCGAGACCCAGTACTTC
. TRBJ1-5 . TRBV27 CASSLVYSNQPQHF TGTGCCAGCAGCCTAGTATATAGCAATCAGCCCCAGCATTTT
TRBD1 TRBJ1-6 . TRBV18 CASSPDRGNSPLHF TGTGCCAGCTCACCTGACAGGGGAAATTCACCCCTCCACTTT
TRBD1 TRBJ1-1 . TRBV6-9 CASSYPDRVHMVAFF TGTGCCAGCAGTTATCCGGACAGGGTCCATATGGTAGCTTTCTTT
TRBD1 TRBJ2-7 . TRBV4-1 CASSQEGQGAYEQYF TGCGCCAGCAGCCAAGAGGGACAGGGGGCATACGAGCAGTACTTC
. TRBJ1-6 . TRBV6-1 CASSESGDSALHF TGTGCCAGCAGTGAATCCGGGGATTCGGCCCTCCACTTT
. TRBJ1-2 . TRBV19 CASSMVRLGYYTF TGTGCCAGTAGTATGGTACGACTGGGTTACTACACCTTC
TRBD2 TRBJ2-1 . TRBV5-1 CASSQTGTSGSGEQFF TGCGCCAGCAGCCAAACCGGGACTAGCGGGAGTGGTGAGCAGTTCTTC
. TRBJ2-1 . TRBV5-6 CASSLMGWGTDEQFF TGTGCCAGCAGCTTGATGGGGTGGGGAACGGATGAGCAGTTCTTC
. TRBJ1-2 . TRBV14 CASSQELSYGYTF TGTGCCAGCAGCCAAGAGCTATCCTATGGCTACACCTTC
. TRBJ1-5 once TRBV19 CASSSPRELGNQPQHF TGTGCCAGTAGTTCCCCGCGTGAACTGGGCAATCAGCCCCAGCATTTT
. TRBJ1-6 . TRBV6-5 CASSYPGGNSPLHF TGTGCCAGCAGTTACCCGGGGGGGAATTCACCCCTCCACTTT
TRBD1 TRBJ1-2 . TRBV19 CASRTGGFYGYTF TGTGCCAGCCGGACAGGGGGCTTCTATGGCTACACCTTC
TRBD1 TRBJ2-3 . TRBV5-1 CASSSPVGQGAGYRTDTQYF TGCGCCAGCAGCTCTCCGGTGGGACAGGGGGCGGGTTACCGCACAGATACGCAGTATTTT
. TRBJ2-5 . TRBV19 CASSRMETQYF TGTGCCAGTAGTAGGATGGAGACCCAGTACTTC
. TRBJ1-1 . TRBV18 CASSPLFNRGNTEAFF TGTGCCAGCTCCCCACTCTTTAACCGGGGGAACACTGAAGCTTTCTTT
TRBD1 TRBJ2-7 . TRBV7-2 CASSSGQGYSYEQYF TGTGCCAGCAGCTCCGGACAGGGCTACTCCTACGAGCAGTACTTC
TRBD2 TRBJ2-3 . TRBV10-3 CAIRTSGGGQDTQYF TGTGCCATCAGAACTAGCGGGGGAGGTCAGGATACGCAGTATTTT
TRBD2 TRBJ2-7 . TRBV5-1 CASSPAGGALSEQYF TGCGCCAGCAGCCCTGCGGGGGGGGCCTTGAGCGAGCAGTACTTC
TRBD1 TRBJ2-2 . TRBV11-1 CASRPGGHGELFF TGTGCCAGCAGACCAGGGGGTCACGGGGAGCTGTTTTTT
. TRBJ2-7 . TRBV29-1 CSVEDIMGLRESYEQYF TGCAGCGTTGAAGACATTATGGGATTGCGGGAATCCTACGAGCAGTACTTC
. TRBJ1-2 . TRBV5-8 CASSLGTPNYGYTF TGTGCCAGCAGCCTCGGGACCCCCAACTATGGCTACACCTTC
. TRBJ2-3 . TRBV4-1 CASSHPRGGDTQYF TGCGCCAGCAGCCACCCTCGTGGGGGGGATACGCAGTATTTT
TRBD1 TRBJ1-4 . TRBV5-1 CASSGPQGRNEKLFF TGCGCCAGCAGCGGTCCACAGGGGCGGAATGAAAAACTGTTTTTT
. TRBJ2-2 . TRBV27 CASSSSRTVSGELFF TGTGCCAGCAGTTCCTCCCGGACAGTTTCGGGGGAGCTGTTTTTT